Shown below are 28 T cell receptor beta chains from a single sample sequenced in a study of blood T cell repertoires in COVID-19. This table comes from immunoSEQ multiplex PCR, and its TCRdb copy is limited to in-frame clones, with some not included. Of roughly 60,000 clones in the sample, about 90% were seen once. The sample taken for sequencing was peripheral blood. The receptor set was obtained from a human donor with acute or convalescent COVID-19. The donor label of this sample is uncertain.

The genes are TRBV6-2 or TRBV6-3 and TRBJ2-3, with 13 bases that match TRBD2. Per the germline V gene, CDR1 is MNHEY and CDR2 is SVGEGT. Trimming removed 5 bases from V and 5 bases from J; junction bases left unmatched: 7. The CDR3 has 16 residues. The CDR3 spells CASSQTSGRALDTQYF. The CDR3 bases are TGTGCCAGCAGTCAAACTAGCGGGAGGGCCTTAGATACGCAGTATTTT.

This sequence joins TRBV29-1 and TRBJ2-5; maybe TRBD2 (6 bases). The CDR3 runs 15 residues. Deletions cut 1 base from V and 1 base from J, with 13 bases between. Per the germline V gene, CDR1 is SQVTM and CDR2 is ANQGSEA. For the CDR3, the DNA is TGCAGCGTTGAAGCGCCGAATAGCGGCCAAGAGACCCAGTACTTC. Its translation: CSVEAPNSGQETQYF.

V usage is TRBV2 and J usage is TRBJ1-6; weak D call: TRBD1 (6 bases). Between the trimmed V and J ends, which lost 7 bases and 14 bases, there was a span of 18 bases. CDR1 is SNHLY and CDR2 is FYNNEI in the germline V gene. The CDR3 sequence is 13 residues long. CDR3 sequence: CASIQGGERTLHF. The DNA for the CDR3 is TGTGCCAGCATCCAAGGGGGGGAAAGAACCCTCCACTTT. The full variable domain, completed using reference TRBV2 and TRBJ1-6, is EPEVTQTPSHQVTQMGQEVILRCVPISNHLYFYWYRQILGQKVEFLVSFYNNEISEKSEIFDDQFSVERPDGSNFTLKIRSTKLEDSAMYFCASIQGGERTLHFGNGTRLTVT.

The chain links TRBV9 to TRBJ1-1; TRBD1 might be the D (5 bases). This CDR3 region has 12 residues. V lost 7 bases and J lost 4, with 11 bases in between. In germline, CDR1 is SGDLS, CDR2 YYNGEE. Here the CDR3 reads CASATGGTEAFF. The DNA for the CDR3 is TGTGCCAGCGCCACGGGGGGCACTGAAGCTTTCTTT.

This clone was found a few times. The chain combines TRBV6-1 with TRBJ2-5, with D uncertain. CDR1 MNHNS and CDR2 SASEGT come from the germline V gene. V was clipped by 0 bases and J by 4 bases, with 9 bases between them. The CDR3 is 14 residues long. The CDR3 protein is CASSEARWAETQYF. In DNA, the CDR3 is TGTGCCAGCAGTGAAGCGCGATGGGCAGAGACCCAGTACTTC.

V gene TRBV2 combines with J gene TRBJ2-7; 12 bases align to TRBD2. This CDR3 has 15 residues. With 6 bases clipped from V and 2 bases from J, the junction kept 5 bases outside the gene matches. CDR1 is SNHLY, CDR2 FYNNEI, per germline. CDR3 protein: CASSETSGGPYEQYV. Here the CDR3 DNA reads TGTGCCAGCAGCGAGACTAGCGGGGGACCCTACGAGCAGTACGTC.

The gene calls are TRBV5-1 and TRBJ2-3; D remains unclear. V was cut by 0 bases and J by 6 bases, with 11 bases left in between. From germline, CDR1 is SGHRS and CDR2 YFSETQ. CDR3 length: 14 residues. As DNA, the CDR3 is TGCGCCAGCAGCTTGGTTACTTCACGGGATACGCAGTATTTT. This gives the protein CASSLVTSRDTQYF.

This clone was observed a few times. The chain joins TRBV18 to TRBJ1-2, with 8 bases identical to TRBD1. This CDR3 has 16 amino acids. Germline V gene sequence: CDR1 KGHSH, CDR2 LQKENI. V was pared by 0 bases and J by 5 bases, with 8 bases of the junction left unmatched. This CDR3 reads CASSPPSTGAVYGYTF. The CDR3 region has the DNA TGTGCCAGCTCACCACCTTCGACAGGGGCCGTGTATGGCTACACCTTC.

This rearrangement joins TRBV20-1 to TRBJ2-7; D unresolved. V lost 3 bases, J lost 0 bases, and 9 bases lay in between. The CDR3 contains 13 residues. CDR1 DFQATT and CDR2 SNEGSKA come from the germline V gene (reference sequence). CDR3 bases: TGCAGTGCTAGTTTTAGTTACTCCTACGAGCAGTACTTC. Translated, it gives CSASFSYSYEQYF.

V is TRBV3-1 (or the pseudogene TRBV3-2) and J is TRBJ2-5; the D gene is possibly TRBD2 (6 bases). The V gene lost 0 bases and the J gene lost 1 base, with 18 bases spanning the gap. Looked up from germline, CDR1 is LGHDT and CDR2 is YNNKEL (reference sequence). The CDR3 is 18 residues long. CDR3 nucleotides: TGTGCCAGCAGCCAAGAACGGGGCGGGGTAAAGACCCAAGAGACCCAGTACTTC. Encoded protein: CASSQERGGVKTQETQYF.

The chain is built from TRBV29-1 and TRBJ2-3; D gene uncertain. The germline V gene encodes CDR1 SQVTM and CDR2 ANQGSEA. The ends were cut back, 6 bases at V and 0 bases at J, with 13 bases in the middle. The CDR3 contains 14 residues. The CDR3 DNA reads TGCAGCGTGAAGGAATCGACTAGCACAGATACGCAGTATTTT. It yields the protein CSVKESTSTDTQYF.

As DNA, the CDR3 is TGTGCCACCAGCAGTACTTATCAGGGTGGAAGGTTGTTTTTT. Protein: CATSSTYQGGRLFF. The chain joins TRBV15 to TRBJ1-4; TRBD1 might be the D (5 bases). Germline assignment: CDR1 LNHNV and CDR2 YYDKDF (reference sequence). The CDR3 spans 14 residues. Trimming left V 3 bases short and J 15 bases short, with 20 bases between.

This clone has just one count. The chain is built from TRBV9 and TRBJ2-1; TRBD2 is a possible D gene (5 bases). Germline assignment: CDR1 SGDLS and CDR2 YYNGEE. V was shortened by 4 bases and J by 6 bases, with 14 bases between the two germline ends. The CDR3 is 14 residues long. The CDR3 DNA reads TGTGCCAGCAGCCCGCGGGCTAGCCCCAATGAGCAGTTCTTC. It translates to CASSPRASPNEQFF.

The chain is built from TRBV24-1 and TRBJ2-5; 8 nucleotides match TRBD1. V shed 3 bases and J 2 bases; nucleotides not matched to a gene: 4. The CDR3 runs 15 residues. CDR1 KGHDR and CDR2 SFDVKD come from the germline V gene. The CDR3 protein is CATSDGTGMQETQYF. In DNA form, the CDR3 reads TGTGCCACCAGTGATGGGACAGGAATGCAAGAGACCCAGTACTTC.

The chain links TRBV6-1 to TRBJ2-7; D possibly corresponds to TRBD1 (5 bases). The CDR3 spans 13 residues. The germline gives CDR1 MNHNS, CDR2 SASEGT. V was clipped by 3 bases and J by 3 bases, with 9 bases between them. For the CDR3, the DNA is TGTGCCAGCAGTGATCTGGGGCGCTACGAGCAGTACTTC. As protein: CASSDLGRYEQYF.

The CDR3 DNA reads TGCGCCAGCAGCTCACTAGCGAAAACCTACAATGAGCAGTTCTTC. It encodes CASSSLAKTYNEQFF. V usage is TRBV5-1 and J usage is TRBJ2-1; 7 nucleotides line up with TRBD2. Germline V lookup: CDR1 SGHRS, CDR2 YFSETQ. Trimming removed 3 bases from V and 2 bases from J; junction bases left unmatched: 5. The CDR3 has 15 residues.

This clone was seen a single time. V gene TRBV7-2 combines with J gene TRBJ2-2, with a weak D call TRBD2 (5 bases). V was shortened by 5 bases and J by 5 bases, with 15 bases between the two germline ends. CDR1 and CDR2 (germline): SGHTA, FQGNSA. There are 15 residues in the CDR3. CDR3 loop: CASSTAIGGTGELFF. DNA for the CDR3: TGTGCCAGCAGCACCGCAATTGGAGGAACCGGGGAGCTGTTTTTT.

The chain recombines TRBV3-1 (or the pseudogene TRBV3-2) with TRBJ2-1; tentatively, D is TRBD2 (9 bases). CDR1 and CDR2 (germline): LGHDT, YNNKEL (reference sequence). Trimming took 3 bases from V and 6 from J, leaving 27 bases between them. There are 19 residues in the CDR3. The CDR3 sequence is CASSHPGQESSGILNEQFF. DNA of the CDR3: TGTGCCAGCAGCCATCCGGGACAGGAGTCTAGCGGGATCCTCAATGAGCAGTTCTTC.

The rearrangement links TRBV15 to TRBJ1-3; D may be TRBD1 (6 bases). Germline V gives CDR1 LNHNV, CDR2 YYDKDF (reference sequence). Trimming shortened V by 3 bases and J by 3 bases, and 9 bases separated the two germline ends. This CDR3 is 14 amino acids long. In DNA form, the CDR3 reads TGTGCCACCAGCAGTGGGGGCTATGGAAACACCATATATTTT. It is translated as CATSSGGYGNTIYF.

The chain uses TRBV4-2 and TRBJ1-3; TRBD1 is a possible D gene (6 bases). The ends were cut back, 0 bases at V and 6 bases at J, with 18 bases in the middle. This CDR3 is built from 17 residues. Germline loops: CDR1 LGHNA, CDR2 YNFKEQ. The CDR3 loop reads CASSQDPLTGTQNTIYF. CDR3 DNA: TGTGCCAGCAGCCAAGACCCACTCACAGGGACCCAAAACACCATATATTTT.

The chain carries TRBV5-1 and TRBJ2-5; TRBD2 matches 8 bases. The germline V gene has CDR1 SGHRS and CDR2 YFSETQ. The CDR3 runs 15 residues. V shed 0 bases, J shed 4 bases, and the junction held 5 bases outside the gene matches. CDR3 coding DNA: TGCGCCAGCAGCTTGGTCGGGGGGGCGAGAGAGACCCAGTACTTC. Translation: CASSLVGGARETQYF.

This clone was observed a handful of times. CDR3 in amino acids: CASNLNRRDSYHTYNEQFF. CDR3 nucleotides: TGTGCCAGTAACCTCAACCGCCGGGACTCCTATCATACCTACAATGAGCAGTTCTTC. The chain carries TRBV19 and TRBJ2-1, with D tentatively TRBD2 (6 bases). CDR3 size: 19 residues. V was clipped by 7 bases and J by 2 bases, with 27 bases between them. Germline CDR1 and CDR2: LNHDA and SQIVND (reference sequence).

This chain connects TRBV25-1 to TRBJ2-1; 7 positions match TRBD1. The CDR3 extends over 16 amino acids. Unmatched junction bases numbered 14, after V lost 7 bases and J lost 5 bases. Germline V gene lookup returns CDR1 MGHDK and CDR2 SYGVNS. Written as DNA, the CDR3 is TGTGCCAGCATAGAAGCCCGGACAGGAGTAAACAATGAGCAGTTCTTC. Encoded protein: CASIEARTGVNNEQFF.

This clone has just one count. The chain is built from TRBV5-1 and TRBJ2-1; 9 bases map to TRBD2. The V gene's germline CDR1 is SGHRS and CDR2 YFSETQ. The V and J ends lost 1 base and 1 base, in that order; junction bases with no gene match: 3. CDR3 length: 16 residues. The CDR3 DNA reads as TGCGCCAGCAGCTTGTCAGCGGGGGGTTCCTACAATGAGCAGTTCTTC. Protein sequence: CASSLSAGGSYNEQFF.

The chain uses TRBV11-2 and TRBJ2-1; 8 nucleotides agree with TRBD2. Germline trimming cut 5 bases from V and 0 bases from J; bases unmatched to any gene: 3. The CDR3 length is 15 residues. Germline V gene sequence: CDR1 SGHAT, CDR2 FQNNGV. CDR3 in DNA: TGTGCCAGCAGCCAAGCGGGGGCCTCCTACAATGAGCAGTTCTTC. Translated, it gives CASSQAGASYNEQFF.

The chain joins TRBV18 to TRBJ1-1; the D gene is possibly TRBD1 (6 bases). The germline V and J ends were trimmed by 3 bases and 2 bases, with 19 bases remaining between them. The germline gives CDR1 KGHSH, CDR2 LQKENI. The CDR3 contains 17 residues. CDR3 protein: CASSPNLIGGANTEAFF. The CDR3 nucleotides read TGTGCCAGCTCACCTAATCTGATTGGGGGGGCCAACACTGAAGCTTTCTTT.

The rearrangement joins TRBV19 to TRBJ1-6, with D tentatively TRBD1 (6 bases). The germline V gene has CDR1 LNHDA and CDR2 SQIVND (reference sequence). V was trimmed by 4 bases and J by 8 bases, leaving 15 bases between them. This CDR3 spans 15 amino acids. CDR3 region: CASSTSQGSDSPLHF. The DNA of the CDR3 is TGTGCCAGTAGTACCTCCCAGGGGTCGGATTCACCCCTCCACTTT.

The genes are TRBV9 and TRBJ2-1, with 9 positions matching TRBD1. Germline CDR1 and CDR2: SGDLS and YYNGEE. The CDR3 has 15 residues. V lost 2 bases and J lost 3; bases outside the gene matches: 3. In DNA form, the CDR3 reads TGTGCCAGCAGCGTCGGACAGGGGATCTACAATGAGCAGTTCTTC. It is translated as CASSVGQGIYNEQFF.